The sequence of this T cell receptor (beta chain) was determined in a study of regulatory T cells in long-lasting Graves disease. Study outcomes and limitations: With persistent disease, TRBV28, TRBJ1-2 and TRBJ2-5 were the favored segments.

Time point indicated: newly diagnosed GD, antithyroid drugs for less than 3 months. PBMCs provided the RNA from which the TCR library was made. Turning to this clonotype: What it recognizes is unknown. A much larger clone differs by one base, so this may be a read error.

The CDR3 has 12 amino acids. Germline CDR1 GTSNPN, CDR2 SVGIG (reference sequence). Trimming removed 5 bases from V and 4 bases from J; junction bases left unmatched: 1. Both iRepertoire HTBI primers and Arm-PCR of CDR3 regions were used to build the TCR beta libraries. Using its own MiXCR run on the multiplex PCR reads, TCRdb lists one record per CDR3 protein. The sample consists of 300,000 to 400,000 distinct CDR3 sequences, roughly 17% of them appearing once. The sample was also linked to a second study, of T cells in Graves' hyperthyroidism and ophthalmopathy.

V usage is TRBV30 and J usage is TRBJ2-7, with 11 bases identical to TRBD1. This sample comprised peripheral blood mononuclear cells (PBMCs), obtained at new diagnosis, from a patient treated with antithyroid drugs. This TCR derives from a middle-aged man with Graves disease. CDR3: CAWWDRGYEQYF. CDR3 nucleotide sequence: TGTGCCTGGTGGGACAGGGGGTACGAGCAGTACTTC.